Listed below are T cell receptor beta chains from one sample, sequenced in a study of cytomegalovirus exposure and HLA in healthy donors. TCRdb keeps only in-frame clones here, not all; method: immunoSEQ multiplex PCR. The sample has around 75,000 clones, 70% to 80% seen once; the top ten hold around 3%. The sequenced sample was PBMCs. Every receptor here comes from a man aged 40-49 years in good health and CMV-seronegative. CDR3s include the opening cysteine and the closing phenylalanine or tryptophan. A D gene is named only where the DNA matches it firmly. Clone size is stated in some rows and not others, as once, few, many or a class when expanded.

J	D	V	size	DNA	CDR3
TRBJ1-2	.	TRBV27	.	TGTGCCAGCAGTTTCGGGCGGGGGTCCCATGGCTACACCTTC	CASSFGRGSHGYTF
TRBJ2-1	TRBD2	TRBV29-1	.	TGCAGCGGCGGACTAGCGGGGAACCCCTACAATGAGCAGTTCTTC	CSGGLAGNPYNEQFF
TRBJ2-7	.	TRBV7-7	.	TGTGCTAGCAGCTTAAATCTAGACCACGAGCAGTACTTC	CASSLNLDHEQYF
TRBJ2-7	.	TRBV7-2	.	TGTGCCAGCAGCTTGCGGGACAGAGCTTACGAGCAGTACTTC	CASSLRDRAYEQYF
TRBJ2-5	.	TRBV14	.	TGTGCCAGCAGCTCGGACTTCCAAGAGACCCAGTACTTC	CASSSDFQETQYF
TRBJ1-5	.	TRBV19	.	TGTGCCAGTAGTATTGTAGGACAGTTCAATCAGCCCCAGCATTTT	CASSIVGQFNQPQHF
TRBJ1-1	.	TRBV12-5	.	TGTGCTAGTGGTTTGGCAGGCGCGATAAACACTGAAGCTTTCTTT	CASGLAGAINTEAFF
TRBJ2-1	TRBD1	TRBV5-1	.	TGCGCCAGCAGCTCAGGGGGTGCATACCATGAGCAGTTCTTC	CASSSGGAYHEQFF
TRBJ2-4	TRBD1	TRBV28	.	TGTGCCAGCAGTCTACCGGGACAGGGGGCCGTGAACATTCAGTACTTC	CASSLPGQGAVNIQYF
TRBJ1-5	TRBD1	TRBV6-4	.	TGTGCCAGCAGTAAGACAGGGTATGACCAGCCCCAGCATTTT	CASSKTGYDQPQHF
TRBJ2-1	.	TRBV5-4	.	TGTGCCATACACGGGACACTCTACAATGAGCAGTTCTTC	CAIHGTLYNEQFF
TRBJ2-3	.	TRBV7-9	.	TGTGCCAGCAGCGCAGCGACAGGATTCACAGATACGCAGTATTTT	CASSAATGFTDTQYF
TRBJ1-2	TRBD1	TRBV29-1	.	TGCAGCGTTCCAAAGGGGACAGGGAGAGCATATGGCTACCCCTTC	CSVPKGTGRAYGYPF
TRBJ1-4	.	TRBV9	.	TGTGCCAGCAGCGTAGACGGGAAGGGCAATGAAAAACTGTTTTTT	CASSVDGKGNEKLFF
TRBJ1-4	TRBD1	TRBV5-1	.	TGCGCCAGCAGACGACAGGGGACCCTTGCAACTAATGAAAAACTGTTTTTT	CASRRQGTLATNEKLFF
TRBJ1-2	TRBD1	TRBV5-1	once	TGCGCCAGCAGCTTGGCCGCCTCGGGACAGGGAGGGGGCTACACCTTC	CASSLAASGQGGGYTF
TRBJ2-7	TRBD1	TRBV7-9	.	TGTGCCAGCAGCTTAGGAGACAGGGGGAACTACGAGCAGTACTTC	CASSLGDRGNYEQYF
TRBJ1-6	TRBD1	TRBV28	.	TGTGCCAGCAGTTTGGACAGGCGGCCGGGTGGGTCACCCCTCCACTTT	CASSLDRRPGGSPLHF
TRBJ1-5	.	TRBV7-2	.	TGTGCCAGCAGCTTTGGAGGGGAGCAGCCCCAGCATTTT	CASSFGGEQPQHF
TRBJ1-5	TRBD1	TRBV5-1	.	TGCGCCAGCAGCCTGGGACAGGCAAATCAGCCCCAGCATTTT	CASSLGQANQPQHF
TRBJ2-5	.	TRBV2	.	TGTGCCAGCAGTGAAGGCGGGGTTCAAGAGACCCAGTACTTC	CASSEGGVQETQYF
TRBJ1-6	TRBD1	TRBV28	.	TGTGCCAGCAGTTCTCATCCAGGGACAGGGAAAAATTCACCCCTCCACTTT	CASSSHPGTGKNSPLHF
TRBJ2-3	.	TRBV19	.	TGTGCCAGTAGGGTTAGGGGGAGCACAGATACGCAGTATTTT	CASRVRGSTDTQYF
TRBJ1-1	.	TRBV7-2	.	TGTGCCAGCAGCTTAGATGGGGAGGACACTGAAGCTTTCTTT	CASSLDGEDTEAFF
TRBJ2-7	.	TRBV11-1	once	TGTGCCAGCAGCGAACGGACCCGGACAGGGAGGGAGGACGAGCAGTACTTC	CASSERTRTGREDEQYF
TRBJ2-5	.	TRBV2	.	TGTGCCAGCAGTGAACGGCTAGCCGGAGAGACCCAGTACTTC	CASSERLAGETQYF
TRBJ1-1	TRBD1	TRBV6-4	.	TGTGCCAGCAGGAATTTGGCAGGGGGGAACACTGAAGCTTTCTTT	CASRNLAGGNTEAFF
TRBJ2-1	.	TRBV7-3	few	TGTGCCAGCAGCTTAGGGGGCAGTGAGCAGTTCTTC	CASSLGGSEQFF
TRBJ1-2	TRBD1	TRBV28	once	TGTGCCAGCAGCCTGAGGACAGGGGTCTTCTATGGCTACACCTTC	CASSLRTGVFYGYTF
TRBJ1-1	.	TRBV5-1	.	TGCGCCAGCAGCTCCGACAGACACACTGAAGCTTTCTTT	CASSSDRHTEAFF
TRBJ1-5	TRBD1	TRBV19	.	TGTGCCAGTAGGGGGGACAGACTAAGGTATAGCAATCAGCCCCAGCATTTT	CASRGDRLRYSNQPQHF
TRBJ2-5	.	TRBV10-3	.	TGTGCCATCAGCAACCAAGAGACCCAGTACTTC	CAISNQETQYF
TRBJ1-4	TRBD1	TRBV5-1	.	TGCGCCAGCAGCTTGGTTACAGGGGGTGATGAAAAACTGTTTTTT	CASSLVTGGDEKLFF
TRBJ2-7	TRBD1	TRBV5-4	.	TGTGCCAGCAGCTTTCCCGGGACAGGGTCCTACGAGCAGTACTTC	CASSFPGTGSYEQYF
TRBJ1-1	.	TRBV5-1	.	TGCGCCAGCAGTAAGGACAGCGCGAACACTGAAGCTTTCTTT	CASSKDSANTEAFF
TRBJ1-1	TRBD1	TRBV6-6	.	TGTGCCAGCGGACTCGGACAGGGTTGGGACACTGAAGCTTTCTTT	CASGLGQGWDTEAFF